One sample yielded the 9 T cell receptor beta chains listed below, sequenced in a study of PD-1 blockade in classical Hodgkin lymphoma. Repertoires were generated with immunoSEQ multiplex PCR, while TCRdb's copy carries only in-frame clones and drops some. Of 5,500 to 8,500 clones listed, 84% are singletons. Every one of the patients relapsed after autologous stem cell transplantation (brentuximab vedotin exposure was variable). The sequences come from peripheral blood mononuclear cells (PBMCs), collected at baseline. These TCRs come from a human donor with classical Hodgkin lymphoma.

This sequence joins TRBV7-8 and TRBJ2-3; 11 bases are a match to TRBD2. There are 16 residues in the CDR3. V lost 1 base to trimming and J lost 6 bases; unmatched junction nucleotides: 6. From germline, CDR1 is SGHVS and CDR2 FQNEAQ. CDR3 nucleotide sequence: TGTGCCAGCAGCTTAGAACTAGCGGGAGTGGGGGATACGCAGTATTTT. Its translation is CASSLELAGVGDTQYF.

The rearrangement links TRBV19 to TRBJ2-2; TRBD1 might be the D (6 bases). This CDR3 is 15 amino acids long. The ends were cut back, 4 bases at V and 0 bases at J, with 9 bases in the middle. Germline CDR1 reads LNHDA; CDR2 reads SQIVND (reference sequence). For the CDR3, the DNA is TGTGCCAGTAGTAAACGGACAGCGAACACCGGGGAGCTGTTTTTT. It translates to CASSKRTANTGELFF. The whole variable domain, filled in from reference TRBV19 and TRBJ2-2, reads DGGITQSPKYLFRKEGQNVTLSCEQNLNHDAMYWYRQDPGQGLRLIYYSQIVNDFQKGDIAEGYSVSREKKESFPLTVTSAQKNPTAFYLCASSKRTANTGELFFGEGSRLTVL.

V and J are TRBV19 and TRBJ2-1; 7 bases are shared with TRBD1. With 4 bases clipped from V and 2 bases from J, the junction kept 11 bases outside the gene matches. The CDR3 extends over 17 amino acids. The germline gives CDR1 LNHDA, CDR2 SQIVND (reference sequence). CDR3 loop: CASSRPQGDSAYNEQFF. The CDR3 bases are TGTGCCAGTAGTAGACCCCAGGGGGACAGTGCCTACAATGAGCAGTTCTTC. The full variable domain, completed using reference TRBV19 and TRBJ2-1, is DGGITQSPKYLFRKEGQNVTLSCEQNLNHDAMYWYRQDPGQGLRLIYYSQIVNDFQKGDIAEGYSVSREKKESFPLTVTSAQKNPTAFYLCASSRPQGDSAYNEQFFGPGTRLTVL.

J is TRBJ1-2 and V is TRBV6-7; D remains unclear. TRBV6-7 is an ORF, with its function uncertain. V was pared by 1 base and J by 6 bases, with 12 bases between. This CDR3 is built from 14 residues. CDR3 coding DNA: TGTGCCAGCAGTTACTTCTCGACTGGTCATGGCTACACCTTC. It encodes CASSYFSTGHGYTF.

This sequence joins TRBV12-2 and TRBJ2-3; no DNA check was done on the table's D call, TRBD2. TRBV12-2 is listed as a pseudogene. CDR3 length: 21 residues. The CDR3, as DNA: TGTGCAAGTCGCTTAGTAGCGATTGGCCTAGCGGGACCAACTCCCACAGATACGCAGTATTTT. Protein sequence: CASRLVAIGLAGPTPTDTQYF.

The chain joins TRBV19 to TRBJ2-1, with 12 bases lining up with TRBD1. CDR3 length equals 16 residues. The germline V gene encodes CDR1 LNHDA and CDR2 SQIVND (reference sequence). J lost 7 bases, V lost 2 bases, and 6 bases had no gene match. The CDR3 DNA is TGTGCCAGTAGTATACAGGGACAGGGGGCGCGAAATGAGCAGTTCTTC. Translation: CASSIQGQGARNEQFF.

The chain carries TRBV6-1 and TRBJ1-5; TRBD1 matches at 8 bases. CDR1 and CDR2 (germline): MNHNS, SASEGT. V lost 5 bases and J lost 5; bases outside the gene matches: 2. The length of the CDR3 is 13 residues. This chain's CDR3 is CASSMTGDQPQHF. CDR3 coding DNA: TGTGCCAGCAGTATGACAGGGGATCAGCCCCAGCATTTT.

The chain combines TRBV7-2 with TRBJ2-3, with D tentatively TRBD1 or TRBD2 (5 bases each). Trimming shortened V by 4 bases and J by 6 bases, and 14 bases separated the two germline ends. The CDR3 loop spans 14 amino acids. Germline V gene data show CDR1 as SGHTA and CDR2 as FQGNSA. Here the CDR3 reads CASSSGLGVDTQYF. The CDR3 DNA is TGTGCCAGCAGCTCTGGACTGGGGGTTGATACGCAGTATTTT.

This clone was recorded only once. This chain links TRBV4-3 with TRBJ2-7; 9 positions match TRBD1. The CDR3 has 14 amino acids. The V and J ends lost 4 bases and 4 bases, in that order; junction bases with no gene match: 5. CDR1 and CDR2 (germline): LGHNA, YSLEER. In DNA, the CDR3 is TGCGCCAGCAGCCCCCGGGACAGGGTTTACGAGCAGTACTTC. The encoded protein is CASSPRDRVYEQYF.